The source of this T cell receptor (beta chain) is a study of T cells in Graves' hyperthyroidism and ophthalmopathy (dated by TCRdb to between 2018 and 2021). Concerning the study at large: TCR V-J signatures able to tell the groups apart were searched for in a discovery cohort of 95 to 100 patients, of whom 43 had Graves' ophthalmopathy and some 60 had stable Graves' hyperthyroidism. An independent validation cohort of around 19 hyperthyroidism patients and roughly 16 patients who later progressed to ophthalmopathy tested prospective prediction of ophthalmopathy. The approximately 100 discovery patients were randomly divided into training and test sets at a 7:3 ratio. Thyroid tissue and blood T-cell repertoires from about six Graves' hyperthyroidism patients were also compared in the study. After blood sampling, hyperthyroidism patients were treated with methimazole at a starting dose of 30 mg daily, and ophthalmopathy patients were treated with high-dose intravenous methylprednisolone. TCR Vbeta CDR3 sequencing of 135 peripheral blood samples (approximately 44 ophthalmopathy, 75 or so hyperthyroidism and around 17 progressor patients) is reported in the paper. General conclusions and limits of the study: Ophthalmopathy was separated from stable hyperthyroidism by a 13 V-J signature model, with around 90% sensitivity and around 81% specificity obtained in cross-validation and 80%/75% obtained in testing. Sample size was not statistically predetermined, and blinding of investigators to group allocation was not performed. In validation, the model predicted progression to ophthalmopathy with around 71% sensitivity and approximately 74% specificity, a median of approximately 6.7 months before onset. Most expanded thyroid clonotypes (frequency above 0.001) were also detected in blood, suggesting blood repertoires may reflect thyroid immune responses.

Any patient with an uncontrolled infection, another autoimmune disease, pregnancy or lactation was excluded. Diagnoses relied on clinical symptoms, serum thyroxine and TRAb, thyroid ultrasound and orbital computed tomography. Total RNA was extracted with Trizol reagent, and quality was checked on an Agilent 2100 Bioanalyzer. About this clonotype itself: No cognate antigen has been identified for it. Compared with germline, one end of the junction differs, possibly owing to a read error.

Amplification of TCR beta CDR3 regions was carried out from RNA transcripts. A first-round RT-PCR of the TCR CDR3 used the HTBI primer set with the Qiagen OneStep RT-PCR kit. Libraries were constructed in a second round of multiplex PCR, after which size selection and purification were performed. Libraries were sequenced paired-end with 100 bp reads on an Illumina HiSeq2000. Processing in the source paper ran as follows. SOAPnuke was used to process the raw data, throwing out any read that contained adapters or uncalled bases, had a mean Phred below 15, or lacked an exact constant-primer or identifier match. COPE v1.2.5 was used to merge high-quality paired reads, and clonotypes were defined as unique nucleotide sequences. MiTCR v1.1 was used to align clonotypes to the IMGT TRBV, TRBD and TRBJ reference segments. Only V-J combinations with frequency above 0.0001, covering 99.2% of repertoires, were analysed. The TCS score was defined as the ratio of F50 (clonal expansion) to E x V (chaos), calculated using BLOSUM62-based TCRdist between CDR3 peptides within each V-J. Welch's t-statistics and random forest reduced around 510 V-J features to 10 to 15, which were used in a naive Bayes classifier (R e1071). The similarity between thyroid and blood repertoires was quantified using the Morisita-Horn index. TCRdb applied fastp at Q25 and MiXCR to the public reads, then kept only in-frame beta chains. Each record represents a unique CDR3 protein, reported with the most common genes and DNA among its rows. The V and J calls, along with clone size, are taken from TCRdb and not from the paper's own processing. Here the sample has 650,000 to 800,000 distinct CDR3 sequences; just under 45% occur a single time. Of the sample, less than 9% is held by the ten largest clones.

Taken from cysteine to phenylalanine, the CDR3 has 20 residues. Only the CDR3 region is kept as DNA, spanning 60 bases read in frame from base 1. CDR1 is given as SEHNR and CDR2 as FQNEAQ, both from the germline V gene (reference sequence). The receptor was derived from an adult man with Graves' disease, either hyperthyroidism or ophthalmopathy (not recorded which). Sequencing was performed on peripheral blood or thyroid tissue (not recorded which). The V and J genes are TRBV7-9 and TRBJ2-6; the D assignment is uncertain and may be TRBD1 or TRBD2, with 6 bases supporting each. The DNA reads as follows: TGTCCCAGCAGCCCCCCCGGGGGCTTGTCGGGGCAGGGAGGGGCCAACGTCCTGACTTTC. The translation is CPSSPPGGLSGQGGANVLTF. The CDR3 plus the reference TRBV7-9 and TRBJ2-6 genes for the other parts give the full variable domain: DTGVSQNPRHKITKRGQNVTFRCDPISEHNRLYWYRQTLGQGPEFLTYFQNEAQLEKSRLLSDRFSAERPKGSFSTLEIQRTEQGDSAMYLCPSSPPGGLSGQGGANVLTFGAGSRLTVL.